The clone carrying this TCR beta chain came up a few times. Per sample, a minimum of 6 million PBMCs were isolated. The data belong to a study of blood T cells in healthy people across ages. Study-level information: When template switching was applied, about one barcoded beta molecule was captured per two T cells.

The ends lost 6 bases at V and 7 bases at J; junction bases unmatched: 19. Germline assignment: CDR1 DFQATT and CDR2 SNEGSKA (reference sequence). This CDR3 has 16 residues. Through a sample-barcoded 5' primer and a J-beta primer mix, a second PCR was run for roughly 7 to 12 cycles. TCRdb reprocessed the 5' RACE reads via MiXCR and lists one record per CDR3 protein. Among hundreds of thousands of distinct CDR3 sequences listed, around 50% were seen once. The sequencing input was blood. This sequence originates from a man aged 35 to 55 in good health. The chain couples TRBV20-1 to TRBJ1-1, with 8 bases identical to TRBD1. CDR3 in DNA: TGCAGTGCCATATCCGCAGACAGGGGTTGGTTGGGTGAAGCTTTCTTT. Translated: CSAISADRGWLGEAFF.